This T cell receptor beta chain is drawn from a study of blood T cell repertoires in COVID-19. Across the whole study: COVID-19 samples collected from the United States, Italy and Spain covered acute and convalescent phases. T cells, B-cell-depleted T cells, or PBMCs supplied cDNA or gDNA.

Per the original data handling: Nucleated cell counts were estimated from reference gene primer amplification. Clones were read by immunoSEQ multiplex PCR, and TCRdb kept only the in-frame ones, dropping some. D and trimming come from the DNA, and the V and J calls and clone size come from that table. The table shows 200,000 to 250,000 clones, with just under 85% occurring only once. Trimming removed 4 bases from V and 6 bases from J; junction bases left unmatched: 18. CDR1 LGHDT and CDR2 YNNKEL come from the germline V gene (reference sequence). This CDR3 region has 18 residues. This clone was counted once.

The receptor was derived from a man between 45 and 60 years old with acute or convalescent COVID-19. This chain connects TRBV3-1 (or the pseudogene TRBV3-2) to TRBJ1-1; 9 bases agree with TRBD1. Sequencing was carried out using peripheral blood. In nucleotides, the CDR3 is TGTGCCAGCAGCCCCTCCTATCTGAGACAGGGGGTCATGGCTGAAGCTTTCTTT. Translated, it gives CASSPSYLRQGVMAEAFF.